This T cell receptor beta chain was recorded in a study of cytomegalovirus exposure and HLA in healthy donors. The study, taken as a whole, reports: On later analysis, the bulk of CMV-associated TCR beta chains appeared to be HLA-restricted.

On this clone itself: Its antigen is currently unknown.

Primers: 60 Vbeta forward and 13 Jbeta reverse. TCRdb's table, derived via immunoSEQ multiplex PCR, lists solely in-frame clones and lacks some. This table holds about 130,000 clones, around 84% found once. The CDR3 runs to 14 residues. Germline lookup yields CDR1 LNHDA and CDR2 SQIVND (reference sequence). The V gene lost 5 bases and the J gene lost 5 bases, with 16 bases spanning the gap. The V call is TRBV19, the J call TRBJ2-7; D not resolved. This sequence was found in a woman aged 18 to 35 in good health and CMV-seropositive. The sequencing sample was made of PBMCs. The CDR3 protein is CASSARQRNHEQYF. The CDR3 bases are TGTGCCAGTAGTGCCCGACAAAGGAACCACGAGCAGTACTTC.